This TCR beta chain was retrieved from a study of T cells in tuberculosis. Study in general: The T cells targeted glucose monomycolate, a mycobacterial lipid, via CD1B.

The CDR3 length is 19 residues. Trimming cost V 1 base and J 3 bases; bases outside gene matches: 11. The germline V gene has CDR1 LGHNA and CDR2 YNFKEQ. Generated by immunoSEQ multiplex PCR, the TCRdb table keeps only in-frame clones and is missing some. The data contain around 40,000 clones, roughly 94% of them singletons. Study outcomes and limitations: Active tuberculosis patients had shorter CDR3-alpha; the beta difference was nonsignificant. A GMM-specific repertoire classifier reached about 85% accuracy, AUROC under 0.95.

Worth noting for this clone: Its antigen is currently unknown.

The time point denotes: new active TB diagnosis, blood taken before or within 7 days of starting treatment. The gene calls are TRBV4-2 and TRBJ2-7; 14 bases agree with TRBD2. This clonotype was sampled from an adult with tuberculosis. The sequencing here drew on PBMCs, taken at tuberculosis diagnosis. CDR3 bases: TGTGCCAGCAGCCAAGCTCCCGGGACTAGCGGGGGTTCCCACTACGAGCAGTACTTC. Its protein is CASSQAPGTSGGSHYEQYF.